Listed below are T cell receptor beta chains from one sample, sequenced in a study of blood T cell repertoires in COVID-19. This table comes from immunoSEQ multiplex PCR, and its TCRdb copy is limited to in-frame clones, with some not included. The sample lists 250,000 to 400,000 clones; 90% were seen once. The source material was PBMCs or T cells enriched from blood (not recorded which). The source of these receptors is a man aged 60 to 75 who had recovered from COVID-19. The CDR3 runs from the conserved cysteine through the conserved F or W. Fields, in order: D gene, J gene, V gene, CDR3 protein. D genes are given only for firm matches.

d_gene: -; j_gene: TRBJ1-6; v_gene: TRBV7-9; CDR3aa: CAQSGGRGSPLHF
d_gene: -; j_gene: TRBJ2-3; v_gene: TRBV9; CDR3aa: CASSLKTVEFTDTQYF
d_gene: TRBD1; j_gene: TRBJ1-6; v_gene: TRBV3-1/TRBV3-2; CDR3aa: CASSSGQGNSPLHF
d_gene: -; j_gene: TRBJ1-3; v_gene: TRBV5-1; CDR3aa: CASSPSLSSGNTIYF
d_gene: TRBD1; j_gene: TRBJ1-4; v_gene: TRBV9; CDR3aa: CASSVAGQPNEKLFF
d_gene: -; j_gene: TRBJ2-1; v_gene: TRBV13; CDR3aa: CASSLEENEQFF
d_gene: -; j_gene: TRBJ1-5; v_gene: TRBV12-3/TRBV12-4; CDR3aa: CASSFMSNQPQHF
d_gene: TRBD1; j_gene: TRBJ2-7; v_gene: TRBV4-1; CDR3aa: CASSSGTGHYEQYF
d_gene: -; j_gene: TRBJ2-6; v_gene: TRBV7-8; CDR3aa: CAHPSGVGSGANVLTF
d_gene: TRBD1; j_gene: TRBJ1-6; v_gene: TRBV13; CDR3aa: CASSQRQGAGVMNSPLHF
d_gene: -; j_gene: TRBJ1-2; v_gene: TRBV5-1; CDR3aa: CASRQGAEGYGYTF
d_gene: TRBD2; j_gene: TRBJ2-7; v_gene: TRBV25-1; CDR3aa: CASSDPGTSGRARYEQYF
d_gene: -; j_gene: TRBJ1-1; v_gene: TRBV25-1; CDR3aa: CASSVPGATGTEAFF
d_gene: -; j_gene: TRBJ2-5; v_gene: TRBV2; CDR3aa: CASSGGGPQETQYF
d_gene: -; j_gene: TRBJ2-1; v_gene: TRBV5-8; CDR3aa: CASSSREGFRTGEQFF
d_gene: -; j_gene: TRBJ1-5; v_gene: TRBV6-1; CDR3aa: CASSGGGRSPQHF
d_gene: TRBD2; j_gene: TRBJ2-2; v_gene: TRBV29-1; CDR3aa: CSGLAGGLTGELFF